This T cell receptor (beta chain) appears in the sequencing data of a study of blood T cells in healthy people across ages. Combining a sample-barcoded 5' primer with a J-beta primer mix, a second PCR ran for 7 to 11 cycles. Via MiXCR, TCRdb re-called the 5' RACE reads, giving one row per CDR3 protein. This table holds 1.6 million or so distinct CDR3 sequences, approximately 32% found once. V was clipped by 1 base and J by 11 bases; unmatched bases: 16. From germline, CDR1 is SGHAT and CDR2 FQNNGV. The CDR3 contains 18 residues. This clonotype has just a few counts. The chain couples TRBV11-2 to TRBJ2-3, with 12 bases lining up with TRBD1. The source of this sequence is a woman under 40 in good health. The specimen was blood. The CDR3 sequence: CASSLVFGTGGSYNEQYF. CDR3 nucleotides: TGTGCCAGCAGCTTAGTTTTCGGGACAGGGGGCTCCTACAATGAGCAGTATTTT.